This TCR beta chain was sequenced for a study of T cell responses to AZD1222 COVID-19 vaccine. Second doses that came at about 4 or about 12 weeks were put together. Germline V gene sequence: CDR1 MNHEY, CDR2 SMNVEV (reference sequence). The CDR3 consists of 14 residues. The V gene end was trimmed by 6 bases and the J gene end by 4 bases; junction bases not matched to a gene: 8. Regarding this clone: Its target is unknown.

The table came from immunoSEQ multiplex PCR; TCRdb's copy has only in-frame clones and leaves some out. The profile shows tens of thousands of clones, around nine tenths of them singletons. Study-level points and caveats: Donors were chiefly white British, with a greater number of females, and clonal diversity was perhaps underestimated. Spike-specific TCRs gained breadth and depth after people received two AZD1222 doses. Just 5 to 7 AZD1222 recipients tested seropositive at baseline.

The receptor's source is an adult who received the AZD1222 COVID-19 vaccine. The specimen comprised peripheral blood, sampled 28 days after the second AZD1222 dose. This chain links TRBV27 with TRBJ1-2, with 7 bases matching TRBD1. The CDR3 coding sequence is TGTGCCAGCAGCCTCAACAGGGGAACCTATGGCTACACCTTC. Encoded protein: CASSLNRGTYGYTF.